This passage covers 14 T cell receptor beta chains from one sample sequenced in a study of CD8 T cells in Susac syndrome. Reverse transcription used roughly 0.45 to 1 ug RNA and random hexamers. TCRdb re-analysed the immunoSEQ multiplex PCR reads in MiXCR, keeping a single row per CDR3 protein. The sample lists hundreds of thousands of distinct CDR3 sequences, around 95% occurring once. Source material: CD4+ T cells from PBMCs. These receptors all stem from a human donor with multiple sclerosis.

The V and J genes are TRBV9 and TRBJ1-5, with 9 bases matching TRBD1. V dropped 3 bases and J dropped 0; count of bases not matched to a gene: 10. This CDR3 contains 18 residues. The V gene's germline CDR1 is SGDLS and CDR2 YYNGEE. DNA for the CDR3: TGTGCCAGCAGCGGACCGGGACAGGGTCCGTATAGCAATCAGCCCCAGCATTTT. Its translation is CASSGPGQGPYSNQPQHF. Supplemented by reference TRBV9 and TRBJ1-5, the full variable domain reads DSGVTQTPKHLITATGQRVTLRCSPRSGDLSVYWYQQSLDQGLQFLIQYYNGEERAKGNILERFSAQQFPDLHSELNLSSLELGDSALYFCASSGPGQGPYSNQPQHFGDGTRLSIL.

V is TRBV18 and J is TRBJ2-5; TRBD1 might be the D (6 bases). Trimming pared 3 bases from V and 1 base from J, leaving 6 bases between. The CDR3 has 13 amino acids. The germline V gene encodes CDR1 KGHSH and CDR2 LQKENI. The CDR3: CASSPDSQETQYF. In nucleotides, the CDR3 is TGTGCCAGCTCACCGGACAGCCAAGAGACCCAGTACTTC.

The chain links TRBV29-1 to TRBJ1-2; maybe TRBD1 (5 bases). V dropped 7 bases and J dropped 5 bases, with 17 bases sitting between them. Germline lookup yields CDR1 SQVTM and CDR2 ANQGSEA. The CDR3 runs 13 residues. The CDR3 spells CSGTPSGDYGYTF. The CDR3 nucleotides are TGCAGCGGGACCCCCTCGGGGGATTATGGCTACACCTTC.

The V gene is TRBV2, the J gene TRBJ1-4; TRBD1 matches at 9 bases. The CDR3 covers 15 residues. Germline CDR1 reads SNHLY; CDR2 reads FYNNEI. Losses at the gene ends were 6 bases for V and 0 bases for J; bases not matched to a gene: 2. The CDR3 loop is CASRRDRATNEKLFF. DNA for the CDR3: TGTGCCAGCAGGCGGGACAGGGCAACTAATGAAAAACTGTTTTTT.

The rearrangement links TRBV5-1 to TRBJ1-2; D not resolved. Looked up from germline, CDR1 is SGHRS and CDR2 is YFSETQ. Trimming pared 4 bases from V and 6 bases from J, leaving 16 bases between. This CDR3 has 14 amino acids. The CDR3: CASSPVPGGDGYTF. The CDR3 DNA follows: TGCGCCAGCAGCCCGGTGCCAGGAGGAGATGGCTACACCTTC.

The CDR3 DNA follows: TGTGCCAGCTCACCAGTTATAGCGGCCAGCTCCTACAATGAGCAGTTCTTC. Its translation: CASSPVIAASSYNEQFF. The chain couples TRBV18 to TRBJ2-1; perhaps TRBD2 as D (6 bases). This CDR3 contains 17 residues. In germline, CDR1 is KGHSH, CDR2 LQKENI. V was pared by 2 bases and J by 0 bases, with 14 bases between.

CDR3 coding DNA: TGTGCCAGCAGTTTAGAAGGGGGCAATGGCTACACCTTC. Amino acids: CASSLEGGNGYTF. The chain carries TRBV12-3 or TRBV12-4 and TRBJ1-2; 7 bases line up with TRBD1. CDR3 length: 13 amino acids. V shed 1 base and J 6 bases; nucleotides not matched to a gene: 2.

This rearrangement joins TRBV3-1 to TRBJ1-2, with unresolved D. V shed 3 bases and J shed 1 base, with 6 bases lying between them. The CDR3 has 13 amino acids. Germline V lookup: CDR1 LGHDT, CDR2 YNNKEL (reference sequence). Written as DNA, the CDR3 is TGTGCCAGCAGCCAGCGACTTAACTATGGCTACACCTTC. It translates to CASSQRLNYGYTF.

V gene TRBV12-3 or TRBV12-4 combines with J gene TRBJ1-5; 9 bases are shared with TRBD1. The CDR3 runs to 13 residues. V lost 6 bases and J lost 5; bases outside the gene matches: 2. CDR3 loop: CASSNRGHQPQHF. CDR3 sequence (DNA): TGTGCCAGCAGCAACAGGGGGCATCAGCCCCAGCATTTT.

This rearrangement joins TRBV19 to TRBJ2-5, with a weak D call TRBD2 (5 bases). The germline V and J ends were trimmed by 9 bases and 0 bases, with 11 bases remaining between them. The CDR3 consists of 13 residues. Germline CDR1 reads LNHDA; CDR2 reads SQIVND (reference sequence). The CDR3 DNA sequence: TGTGCCAGCACCGACTATAACCAAGAGACCCAGTACTTC. It yields the protein CASTDYNQETQYF.

The chain is built from TRBV5-1 and TRBJ1-2, with 8 bases fitting TRBD1. The V segment lost 0 bases and the J segment 6 bases; nucleotides outside the gene matches: 10. The CDR3 covers 16 residues. Germline CDR1 and CDR2: SGHRS and YFSETQ. CDR3 sequence (DNA): TGCGCCAGCAGCTTGGCCAACAGGGGGAGGATCCATGGCTACACCTTC. The encoded protein is CASSLANRGRIHGYTF.

This rearrangement joins TRBV14 to TRBJ2-3; D gene ambiguous. Germline V lookup: CDR1 SGHDN, CDR2 FVKESK. Trimming removed 4 bases from V and 10 bases from J, with 9 bases in between. The CDR3 is 11 amino acids. CDR3 sequence (DNA): TGTGCCAGCAGCCTTTCGGGCCCGCAGTATTTT. It translates to CASSLSGPQYF.

This chain links TRBV12-3 or TRBV12-4 with TRBJ1-1; possible D gene TRBD1, 6 bases. This CDR3 has 13 residues. The V and J ends lost 6 bases and 5 bases respectively, with 13 bases between them. This CDR3 is CASRAGVATEAFF. The CDR3 nucleotides are TGTGCCAGCAGGGCAGGGGTTGCGACTGAAGCTTTCTTT.

As DNA, the CDR3 is TGTGCTAGTGGCCTCGACATCTCTGAAGCTTTCTTT. Translation: CASGLDISEAFF. The V call is TRBV12-5, the J call TRBJ1-1; D gene uncertain. The CDR3 extends over 12 amino acids. CDR1 and CDR2 (germline): LGHNT, FRNRAP. Trimming cost V 6 bases and J 6 bases, with 11 bases left between them.